The 13 T cell receptor beta chains in this list originate from one sample, sequenced in a study of blood T cells in healthy people across ages. PCR was performed a second time for about 6 to 12 cycles using a sample-barcoded 5' primer and a J-beta primer mix. Each CDR3 protein is one row after TCRdb ran MiXCR on the 5' RACE reads. The sample lists 1.5 million to 2 million distinct CDR3 sequences; about 49% were seen once. The sequencing input was blood. These receptors were taken from a woman aged 40-49 years in good health.

The chain recombines TRBV20-1 with TRBJ2-3; TRBD2 matches 7 bases. V was clipped by 2 bases and J by 3 bases; unmatched bases: 8. This CDR3 has 15 amino acids. In germline, CDR1 is DFQATT, CDR2 SNEGSKA (reference sequence). CDR3 nucleotides: TGCAGTGCTAGACCAAACGGGGGAGGGACAGATACGCAGTATTTT. Residues: CSARPNGGGTDTQYF.

This chain connects TRBV28 to TRBJ2-1; 9 bases agree with TRBD1. Germline CDR1 MDHEN, CDR2 SYDVKM. The CDR3 is made up of 13 amino acids. Unmatched junction bases numbered 4, after V lost 3 bases and J lost 10 bases. The chain's CDR3 is CASSFSDRGEQFF. CDR3 DNA: TGTGCCAGCAGTTTCTCGGACAGGGGCGAGCAGTTCTTC.

This clonotype was recorded a few times. The chain couples TRBV20-1 to TRBJ2-1; 7 nucleotides align to TRBD2. With 1 base clipped from V and 5 bases from J, the junction kept 11 bases outside the gene matches. Germline lookup yields CDR1 DFQATT and CDR2 SNEGSKA (reference sequence). This CDR3 is built from 16 residues. The DNA for the CDR3 is TGCAGTGCTAGAGGCGCTCCGGGAGGTCGGCACAATGAGCAGTTCTTC. Residues: CSARGAPGGRHNEQFF.

V gene TRBV27 combines with J gene TRBJ2-1; the match to TRBD1 covers 8 bases. The CDR3 covers 16 residues. Losses at the gene ends were 4 bases for V and 8 bases for J; bases not matched to a gene: 13. CDR1 is MNHEY, CDR2 SMNVEV, per germline (reference sequence). CDR3 protein: CASSSILGTGKHEQFF. CDR3 nucleotides: TGTGCCAGCAGTTCAATTTTAGGGACAGGTAAACATGAGCAGTTCTTC.

The chain has TRBV7-9 and TRBJ2-3; perhaps TRBD2 as D (7 bases). Germline CDR1 and CDR2: SEHNR and FQNEAQ (reference sequence). Deletions cut 0 bases from V and 2 bases from J, with 18 bases between. This CDR3 spans 18 amino acids. CDR3 nucleotides: TGTGCCAGCAGCTTAGCGGGGGGGCTAGCGGAGGCCACAGATACGCAGTATTTT. It specifies CASSLAGGLAEATDTQYF.

The V gene is TRBV6-5, the J gene TRBJ2-2, with 12 bases identical to TRBD1. Germline V gene sequence: CDR1 MNHEY, CDR2 SVGAGI. V was pared by 5 bases and J by 5 bases, with 12 bases of the junction left unmatched. This CDR3 has 18 residues. The CDR3 region is CASSPSRGTGGKTGELFF. The CDR3 DNA reads as TGTGCCAGCAGTCCATCTCGAGGGACAGGGGGCAAGACCGGGGAGCTGTTTTTT.

The V and J genes are TRBV11-2 and TRBJ2-1, with 13 bases aligning to TRBD2. This CDR3 has 21 amino acids. V shed 5 bases, J shed 0 bases, and the junction held 16 bases outside the gene matches. CDR1 is SGHAT, CDR2 FQNNGV, per germline. This chain's CDR3 is CASSGATSGTSGASSYNEQFF. The CDR3 coding sequence is TGTGCCAGCAGCGGAGCCACCTCCGGGACTAGCGGGGCGAGCTCCTACAATGAGCAGTTCTTC.

The chain's CDR3 is CASSENRGLVSFF. CDR3 coding DNA: TGTGCCAGCAGTGAAAACAGGGGGTTGGTATCTTTCTTT. The chain uses TRBV6-1 and TRBJ1-1, with TRBD1 matching 8 bases. Germline V CDR1 and CDR2: MNHNS, SASEGT. The J segment lost 12 bases and the V segment lost 2 bases, leaving 8 bases of the junction unmatched. This CDR3 has 13 amino acids.

The chain couples TRBV6-5 to TRBJ2-3, with a tentative D call TRBD2 (7 bases). Trimming took 0 bases from V and 4 from J, leaving 14 bases between them. The CDR3 has 16 amino acids. Germline assignment: CDR1 MNHEY and CDR2 SVGAGI. In DNA form, the CDR3 reads TGTGCCAGCAGTTACTCGGGGGGGGCCGGCGCAGATACGCAGTATTTT. This codes for CASSYSGGAGADTQYF.

This sequence joins TRBV27 and TRBJ2-4; 15 bases map to TRBD2. CDR1 is MNHEY, CDR2 SMNVEV, per germline (reference sequence). The CDR3 has 21 residues. The junction had 12 bases not matched to a gene; V was cut back by 3 bases and J by 0 bases. The CDR3: CASSFYGLAGGPREAKNIQYF. In DNA, the CDR3 is TGTGCCAGCAGTTTTTATGGACTAGCGGGGGGGCCACGGGAAGCCAAAAACATTCAGTACTTC.

This clonotype was observed once. V usage is TRBV29-1 and J usage is TRBJ2-7; a weak D match, TRBD1 (6 bases). This CDR3 region has 13 residues. Looked up from germline, CDR1 is SQVTM and CDR2 is ANQGSEA. V was pared by 1 base and J by 6 bases, with 13 bases between. CDR3 sequence reads: CSVEVGQGIEQYF. The CDR3 DNA reads TGCAGCGTTGAAGTCGGCCAGGGGATCGAGCAGTACTTC.

This clonotype was counted between two and nine times. CDR3 sequence reads: CASSLAGANTDTQYF. CDR3 in DNA: TGTGCCAGCAGTTTAGCAGGGGCTAACACAGATACGCAGTATTTT. The chain recombines TRBV12-3 or TRBV12-4 with TRBJ2-3; D perhaps matches TRBD1 (5 bases). The CDR3 consists of 15 residues. V shed 0 bases and J shed 2 bases, with 9 bases lying between them.

J is TRBJ1-1 and V is TRBV11-1; D possibly corresponds to TRBD1 (5 bases). CDR3 length equals 14 residues. The germline V gene encodes CDR1 SGHAT and CDR2 FQDESV (reference sequence). Trimming took off 0 bases at V and 6 bases at J, with 11 bases between the two ends. The CDR3 nucleotides are TGTGCCAGCAGCTTAGCGGGGACTTCTCCTGAAGCTTTCTTT. This gives the protein CASSLAGTSPEAFF. Together with reference TRBV11-1 and TRBJ1-1, the CDR3 gives the full variable domain: EAEVAQSPRYKITEKSQAVAFWCDPISGHATLYWYRQILGQGPELLVQFQDESVVDDSQLPKDRFSAERLKGVDSTLKIQPAELGDSAMYLCASSLAGTSPEAFFGQGTRLTVV.